The present entry profiles one T cell receptor beta chain with its context. As yet, its antigen is unknown. The data are from a study of shared clonotypes between healthy human individuals. Study results and limitations: Relative to memory subsets, naive subsets generally showed larger estimated richness.

The method was immunoSEQ multiplex PCR; TCRdb's version includes in-frame clones alone and lacks a portion of them. The sample holds millions of clones, around 95% seen once. Sequencing was performed on naive CD4+ T cells sorted from blood. The subset denotes: CD45RA+ positively selected. This TCR came from a man aged 18 to 29 in good health.

The CDR3 region has the DNA TGTGCCAGCAGCTGGCGTATCCCAGGGGGCTCCTACAATGAGCAGTTCTTC. It is translated as CASSWRIPGGSYNEQFF. The chain employs TRBV5-6 and TRBJ2-1; TRBD1 matches 7 bases. V shed 3 bases, J shed 0 bases, and the junction held 9 bases outside the gene matches. Germline values: CDR1 SGHDT, CDR2 YYEEEE. The CDR3 length is 17 residues. Based on the CDR3 plus reference TRBV5-6 and TRBJ2-1, the full variable domain is DAGVTQSPTHLIKTRGQQVTLRCSPKSGHDTVSWYQQALGQGPQFIFQYYEEEERQRGNFPDRFSGHQFPNYSSELNVNALLLGDSALYLCASSWRIPGGSYNEQFFGPGTRLTVL.